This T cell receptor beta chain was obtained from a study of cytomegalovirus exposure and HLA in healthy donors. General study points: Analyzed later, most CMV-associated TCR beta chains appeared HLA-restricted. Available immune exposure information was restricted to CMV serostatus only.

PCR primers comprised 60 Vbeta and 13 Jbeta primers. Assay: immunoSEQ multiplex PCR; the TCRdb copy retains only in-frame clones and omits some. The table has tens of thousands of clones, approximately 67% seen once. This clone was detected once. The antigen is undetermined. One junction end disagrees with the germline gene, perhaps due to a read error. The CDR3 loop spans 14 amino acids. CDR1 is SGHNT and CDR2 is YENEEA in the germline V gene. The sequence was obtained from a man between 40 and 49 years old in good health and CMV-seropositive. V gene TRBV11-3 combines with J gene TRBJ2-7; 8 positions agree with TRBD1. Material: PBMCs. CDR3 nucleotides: TGTGCCAGCAGCGTAGACAGGGGTATCCACGAGCAGTACTTC. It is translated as CASSVDRGIHEQYF.